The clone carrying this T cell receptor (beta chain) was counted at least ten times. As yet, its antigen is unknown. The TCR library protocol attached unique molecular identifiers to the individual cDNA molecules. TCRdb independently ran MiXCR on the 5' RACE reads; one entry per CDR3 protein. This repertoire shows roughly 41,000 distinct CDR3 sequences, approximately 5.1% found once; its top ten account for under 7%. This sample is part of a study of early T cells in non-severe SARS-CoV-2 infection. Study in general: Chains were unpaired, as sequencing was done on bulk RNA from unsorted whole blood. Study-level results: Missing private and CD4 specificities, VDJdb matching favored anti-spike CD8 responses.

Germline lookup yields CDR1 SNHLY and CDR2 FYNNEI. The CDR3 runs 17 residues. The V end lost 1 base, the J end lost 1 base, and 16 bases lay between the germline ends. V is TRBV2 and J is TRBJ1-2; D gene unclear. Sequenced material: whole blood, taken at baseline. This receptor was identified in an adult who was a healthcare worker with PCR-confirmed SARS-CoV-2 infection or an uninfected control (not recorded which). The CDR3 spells CASSEEYTYILNYGYTF. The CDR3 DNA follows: TGTGCCAGCAGTGAAGAATATACCTACATACTTAACTATGGCTACACCTTC.